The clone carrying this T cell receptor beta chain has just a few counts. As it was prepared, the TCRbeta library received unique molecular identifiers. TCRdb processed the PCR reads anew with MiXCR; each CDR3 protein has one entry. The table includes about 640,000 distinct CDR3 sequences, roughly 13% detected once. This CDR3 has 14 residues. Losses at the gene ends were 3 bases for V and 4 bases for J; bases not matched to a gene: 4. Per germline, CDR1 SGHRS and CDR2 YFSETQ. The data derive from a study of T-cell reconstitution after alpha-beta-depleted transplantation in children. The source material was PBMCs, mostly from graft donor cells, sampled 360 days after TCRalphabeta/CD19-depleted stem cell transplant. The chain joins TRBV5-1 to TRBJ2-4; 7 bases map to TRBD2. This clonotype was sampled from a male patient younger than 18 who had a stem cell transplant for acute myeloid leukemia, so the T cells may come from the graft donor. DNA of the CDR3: TGCGCCAGCAGCTCAGGGACTATAAAAAACATTCAGTACTTC. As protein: CASSSGTIKNIQYF. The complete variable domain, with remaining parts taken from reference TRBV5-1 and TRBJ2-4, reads KAGVTQTPRYLIKTRGQQVTLSCSPISGHRSVSWYQQTPGQGLQFLFEYFSETQRNKGNFPGRFSGRQFSNSRSEMNVSTLELGDSALYLCASSSGTIKNIQYFGAGTRLSVL.